This T cell receptor (beta chain) was retrieved from a study of OX40 agonist ivuxolimab in advanced cancers. Regarding the study as a whole: On average, CD8+ T cells had more expanded clones than CD4+.

Measured with immunoSEQ multiplex PCR; TCRdb has only the in-frame clones, and not every one. Of 92,000 or so clones listed, 84% are singletons. A note on this clone: Its antigen remains unknown.

CDR3 length: 15 amino acids. With 4 bases removed from V and 0 bases from J, the gap between germline ends came to 10 bases. The germline V gene has CDR1 PRHDT and CDR2 FYEKMQ (reference sequence). This clonotype was obtained from an adult with an advanced solid tumor such as melanoma, head and neck, liver or kidney cancer. Sequenced here: CD4+ or CD8+ T cells sorted from blood, sampled in a trial of the OX40 agonist ivuxolimab. The chain is built from TRBV13 and TRBJ1-3; possible D gene TRBD1, 5 bases. The CDR3, as DNA: TGTGCCAGCAGCTCCCTCCAGGGCTCTGGAAACACCATATATTTT. Protein: CASSSLQGSGNTIYF.